A single T cell receptor (beta chain) is shown here with its context. CDR1 is SGHTA, CDR2 FQGNSA, per germline. V lost 0 bases and J 6 bases, leaving 12 bases between the germline ends. This CDR3 is 15 amino acids long. The data were taken from a study of shared clonotypes between healthy human individuals. TCRdb's table, derived via immunoSEQ multiplex PCR, lists solely in-frame clones and lacks some. The data show around 2,000,000 clones, about 95% seen once. The specimen was naive CD4+ T cells sorted from blood. Subset specified: CD45RA+ positively selected. The TCR sequence derives from a man younger than 30 in good health. The chain uses TRBV7-2 and TRBJ1-5; no reliable D call. The CDR3 DNA reads TGTGCCAGCAGCTTAGCGCTTCAATTCTCTCAGCCCCAGCATTTT. Its protein is CASSLALQFSQPQHF.